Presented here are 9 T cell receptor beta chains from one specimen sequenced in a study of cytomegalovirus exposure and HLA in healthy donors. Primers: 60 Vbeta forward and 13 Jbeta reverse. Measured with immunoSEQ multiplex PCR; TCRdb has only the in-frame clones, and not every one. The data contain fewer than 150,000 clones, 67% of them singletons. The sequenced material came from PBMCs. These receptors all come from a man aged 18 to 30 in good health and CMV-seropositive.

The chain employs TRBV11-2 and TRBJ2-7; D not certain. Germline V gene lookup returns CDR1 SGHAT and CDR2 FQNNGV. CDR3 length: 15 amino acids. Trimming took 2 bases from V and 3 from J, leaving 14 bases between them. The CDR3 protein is CASSLLPGPLYEQYV. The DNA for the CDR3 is TGTGCCAGCAGCTTACTTCCAGGCCCCCTCTACGAGCAGTACGTC.

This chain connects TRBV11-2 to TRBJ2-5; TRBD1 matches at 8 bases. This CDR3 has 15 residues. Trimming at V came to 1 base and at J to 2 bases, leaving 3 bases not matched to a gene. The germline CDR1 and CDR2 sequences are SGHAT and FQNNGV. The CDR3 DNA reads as TGTGCCAGCAGCTTAGCGAACAGGGGGCAAGAGACCCAGTACTTC. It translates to CASSLANRGQETQYF.

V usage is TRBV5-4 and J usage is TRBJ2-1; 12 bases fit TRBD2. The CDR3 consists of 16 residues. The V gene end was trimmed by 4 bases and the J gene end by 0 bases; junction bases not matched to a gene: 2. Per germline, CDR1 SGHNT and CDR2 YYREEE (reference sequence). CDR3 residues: CASSQGLAGSYNEQFF. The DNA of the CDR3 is TGTGCCAGCAGCCAGGGACTAGCGGGCTCCTACAATGAGCAGTTCTTC.

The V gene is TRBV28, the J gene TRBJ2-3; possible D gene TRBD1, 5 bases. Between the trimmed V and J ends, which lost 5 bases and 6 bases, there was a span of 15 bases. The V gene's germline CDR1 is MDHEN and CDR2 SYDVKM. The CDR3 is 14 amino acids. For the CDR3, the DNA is TGTGCCAGCAGTCCATGGACACTGGTTGATACGCAGTATTTT. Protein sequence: CASSPWTLVDTQYF.

CDR3 loop: CASSIGRANEQFF. CDR3 nucleotides: TGTGCCAGTAGTATTGGGAGGGCGAATGAGCAGTTCTTC. The chain has TRBV19 and TRBJ2-1; 7 bases match TRBD2. This CDR3 comprises 13 residues. Germline loops: CDR1 LNHDA, CDR2 SQIVND (reference sequence). The V gene end was trimmed by 3 bases and the J gene end by 7 bases; junction bases not matched to a gene: 3.

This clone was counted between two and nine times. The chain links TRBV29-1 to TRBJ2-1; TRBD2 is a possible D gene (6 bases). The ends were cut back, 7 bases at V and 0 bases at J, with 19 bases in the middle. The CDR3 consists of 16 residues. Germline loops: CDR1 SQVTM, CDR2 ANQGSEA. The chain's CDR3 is CSANGARESSYNEQFF. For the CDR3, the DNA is TGCAGCGCCAACGGAGCTCGGGAGAGCTCCTACAATGAGCAGTTCTTC.

CDR3 in amino acids: CAWGTGTGNNSPLHF. The CDR3 DNA follows: TGTGCCTGGGGTACCGGGACAGGGAATAATTCACCCCTCCACTTT. The gene calls are TRBV30 and TRBJ1-6, with TRBD1 matching over 9 bases. The CDR3 extends over 15 amino acids. V was pared by 5 bases and J by 5 bases, with 7 bases of the junction left unmatched. Germline V gene data show CDR1 as GTSNPN and CDR2 as SVGIG (reference sequence).

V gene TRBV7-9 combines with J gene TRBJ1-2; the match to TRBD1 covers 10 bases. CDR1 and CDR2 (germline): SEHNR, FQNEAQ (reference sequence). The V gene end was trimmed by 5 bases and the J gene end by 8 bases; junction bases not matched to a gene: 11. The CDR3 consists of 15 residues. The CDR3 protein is CASSEAGQGLGGYTF. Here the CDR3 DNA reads TGTGCCAGCAGCGAAGCGGGACAGGGGCTTGGGGGCTACACCTTC.

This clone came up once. CDR3 amino acids: CASSTRRGLGEKLFF. The CDR3 DNA sequence: TGTGCCAGCAGTACTCGGAGGGGTCTAGGGGAAAAACTGTTTTTT. This rearrangement joins TRBV28 to TRBJ1-4, with D perhaps TRBD1 (5 bases). This CDR3 is 15 amino acids long. Trimming shortened V by 5 bases and J by 8 bases, and 18 bases separated the two germline ends. The V gene's germline CDR1 is MDHEN and CDR2 SYDVKM.